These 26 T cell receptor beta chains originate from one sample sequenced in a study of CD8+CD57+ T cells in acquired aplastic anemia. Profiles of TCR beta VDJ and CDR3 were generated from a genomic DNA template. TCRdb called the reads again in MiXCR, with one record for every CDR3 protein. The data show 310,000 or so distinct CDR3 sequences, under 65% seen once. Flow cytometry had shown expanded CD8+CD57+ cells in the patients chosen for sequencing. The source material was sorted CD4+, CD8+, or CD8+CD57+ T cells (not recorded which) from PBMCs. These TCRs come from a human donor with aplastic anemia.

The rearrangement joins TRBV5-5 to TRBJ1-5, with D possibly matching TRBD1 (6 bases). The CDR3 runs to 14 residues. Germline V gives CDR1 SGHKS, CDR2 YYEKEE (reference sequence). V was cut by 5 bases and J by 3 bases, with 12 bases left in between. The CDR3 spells CASSKGEVNQPQHF. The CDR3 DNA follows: TGTGCCAGCAGTAAGGGGGAGGTCAATCAGCCCCAGCATTTT.

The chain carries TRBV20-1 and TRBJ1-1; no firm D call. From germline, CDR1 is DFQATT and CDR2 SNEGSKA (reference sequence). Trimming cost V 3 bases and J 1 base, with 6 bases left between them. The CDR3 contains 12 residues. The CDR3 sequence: CSASYKNTEAFF. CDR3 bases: TGCAGTGCTAGCTACAAGAACACTGAAGCTTTCTTT.

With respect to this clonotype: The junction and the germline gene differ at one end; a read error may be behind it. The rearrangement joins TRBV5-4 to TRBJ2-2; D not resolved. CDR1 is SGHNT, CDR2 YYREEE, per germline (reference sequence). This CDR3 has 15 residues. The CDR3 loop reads CASSLDSRKTVELFF. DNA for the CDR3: TGTGCCAGCAGCTTGGACAGCAGAAAGACCGTGGAGCTGTTTTTT.

The CDR3, as DNA: TGTGCCAGCAGTACGAAAACTAGGGACGGGACCACGAATCGCGGCGGGGAGCTGTTTTTT. Protein: CASSTKTRDGTTNRGGELFF. This chain connects TRBV11-2 to TRBJ2-2; either TRBD1 or TRBD2 may supply D (5 bases each). The CDR3 is 20 amino acids. Trimming stripped 6 bases from V and 7 bases from J, with 33 bases between. From germline, CDR1 is SGHAT and CDR2 FQNNGV.

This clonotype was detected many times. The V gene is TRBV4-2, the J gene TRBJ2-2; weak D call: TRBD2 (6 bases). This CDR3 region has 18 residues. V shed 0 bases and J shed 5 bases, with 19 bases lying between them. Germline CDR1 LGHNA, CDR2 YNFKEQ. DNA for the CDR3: TGTGCCAGCAGCCAAGATCCCCTGACTAGGGTTCAGACCGGGGAGCTGTTTTTT. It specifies CASSQDPLTRVQTGELFF.

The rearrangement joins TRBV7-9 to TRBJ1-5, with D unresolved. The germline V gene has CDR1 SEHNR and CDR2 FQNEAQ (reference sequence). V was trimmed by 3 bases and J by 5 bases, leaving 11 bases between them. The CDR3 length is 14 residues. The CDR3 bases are TGTGCCAGCAGCTTTGGAGGGATTGATCAGCCCCAGCATTTT. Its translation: CASSFGGIDQPQHF.

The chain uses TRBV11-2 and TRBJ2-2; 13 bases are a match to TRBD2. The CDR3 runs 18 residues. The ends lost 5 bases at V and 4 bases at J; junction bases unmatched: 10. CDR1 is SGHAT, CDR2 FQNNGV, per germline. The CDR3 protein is CASSETSGRVLGTGELFF. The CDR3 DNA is TGTGCCAGCAGCGAAACTAGCGGGAGGGTATTAGGCACCGGGGAGCTGTTTTTT.

CDR3 bases: TGTGCCGCGAAAACAGGGGGCGAGGAAATTGCAAAACTGTTTTTT. Translation gives CAAKTGGEEIAKLFF. The chain carries TRBV2 and TRBJ1-4; 9 bases fit TRBD1. The trim removed 11 bases at V and 10 bases at J, leaving 17 bases unmatched. Germline loops: CDR1 SNHLY, CDR2 FYNNEI. CDR3 length equals 15 residues.

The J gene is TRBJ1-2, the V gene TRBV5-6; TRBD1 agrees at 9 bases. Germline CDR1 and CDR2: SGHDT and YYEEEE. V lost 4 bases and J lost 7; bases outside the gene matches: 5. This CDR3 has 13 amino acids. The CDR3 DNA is TGTGCCAGCAGCCCCCGACAGGGGGGTGGCTACACCTTC. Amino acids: CASSPRQGGGYTF.

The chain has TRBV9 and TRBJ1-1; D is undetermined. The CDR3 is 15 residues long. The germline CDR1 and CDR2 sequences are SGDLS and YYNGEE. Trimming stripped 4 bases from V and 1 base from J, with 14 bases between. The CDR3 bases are TGTGCCAGCAGCCGACACGTGGAGGGGAACACTGAAGCTTTCTTT. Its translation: CASSRHVEGNTEAFF. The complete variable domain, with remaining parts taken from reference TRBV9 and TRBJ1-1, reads DSGVTQTPKHLITATGQRVTLRCSPRSGDLSVYWYQQSLDQGLQFLIQYYNGEERAKGNILERFSAQQFPDLHSELNLSSLELGDSALYFCASSRHVEGNTEAFFGQGTRLTVV.

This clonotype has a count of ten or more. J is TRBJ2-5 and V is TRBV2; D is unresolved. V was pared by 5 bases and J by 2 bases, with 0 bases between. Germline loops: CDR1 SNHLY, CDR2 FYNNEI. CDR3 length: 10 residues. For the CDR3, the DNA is TGTGCCAGCAGTCAAGAGACCCAGTACTTC. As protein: CASSQETQYF.

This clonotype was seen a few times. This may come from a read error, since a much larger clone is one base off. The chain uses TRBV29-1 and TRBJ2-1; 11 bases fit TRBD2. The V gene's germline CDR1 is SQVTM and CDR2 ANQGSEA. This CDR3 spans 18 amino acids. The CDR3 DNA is TGCAGCGTTGCCAGTAGGCTAGCGGGGGGACTAAGGGGCAATGAGCAGCTCTTC. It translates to CSVASRLAGGLRGNEQLF.

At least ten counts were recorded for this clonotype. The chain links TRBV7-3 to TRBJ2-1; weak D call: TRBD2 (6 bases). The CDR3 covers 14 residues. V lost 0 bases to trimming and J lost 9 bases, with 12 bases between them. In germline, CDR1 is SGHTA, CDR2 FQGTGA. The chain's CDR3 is CASSLTVAGSEQFF. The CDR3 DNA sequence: TGTGCCAGCAGCTTAACGGTGGCGGGGAGTGAGCAGTTCTTC.

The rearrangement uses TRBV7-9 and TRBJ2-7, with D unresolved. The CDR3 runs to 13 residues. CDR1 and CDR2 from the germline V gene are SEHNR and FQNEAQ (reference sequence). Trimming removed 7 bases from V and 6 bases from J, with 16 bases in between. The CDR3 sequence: CASIFNRAAEQYF. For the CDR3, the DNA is TGTGCCAGCATCTTTAACCGGGCCGCCGAGCAGTACTTC. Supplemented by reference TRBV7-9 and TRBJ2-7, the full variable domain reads DTGVSQNPRHKITKRGQNVTFRCDPISEHNRLYWYRQTLGQGPEFLTYFQNEAQLEKSRLLSDRFSAERPKGSFSTLEIQRTEQGDSAMYLCASIFNRAAEQYFGPGTRLTVT.

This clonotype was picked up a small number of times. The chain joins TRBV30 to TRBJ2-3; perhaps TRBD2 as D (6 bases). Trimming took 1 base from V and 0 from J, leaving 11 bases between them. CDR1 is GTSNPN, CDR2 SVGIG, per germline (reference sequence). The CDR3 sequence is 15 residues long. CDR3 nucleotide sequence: TGTGCCTGGAGTGGTGGCGGAGGGAGCACAGATACGCAGTATTTT. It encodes CAWSGGGGSTDTQYF.

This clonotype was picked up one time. CDR3 nucleotides: TGCGCCAGCAGCGGCGGGACAGGGGATGAGCAGTATTTT. It is translated as CASSGGTGDEQYF. This chain connects TRBV5-1 to TRBJ2-3, with 10 bases aligning to TRBD1. Germline CDR1 is SGHRS and CDR2 is YFSETQ. CDR3 size: 13 residues. Trimming at V came to 4 bases and at J to 11 bases, leaving 7 bases not matched to a gene. The whole variable domain, filled in from reference TRBV5-1 and TRBJ2-3, reads KAGVTQTPRYLIKTRGQQVTLSCSPISGHRSVSWYQQTPGQGLQFLFEYFSETQRNKGNFPGRFSGRQFSNSRSEMNVSTLELGDSALYLCASSGGTGDEQYFGPGTRLTVL.

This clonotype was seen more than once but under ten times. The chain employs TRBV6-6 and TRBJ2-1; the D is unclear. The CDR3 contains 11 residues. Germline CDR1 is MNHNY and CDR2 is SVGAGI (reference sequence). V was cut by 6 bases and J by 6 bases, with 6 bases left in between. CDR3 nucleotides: TGTGCCAGCAGGGTCGCCAATGAGCAGTTCTTC. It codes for CASRVANEQFF.

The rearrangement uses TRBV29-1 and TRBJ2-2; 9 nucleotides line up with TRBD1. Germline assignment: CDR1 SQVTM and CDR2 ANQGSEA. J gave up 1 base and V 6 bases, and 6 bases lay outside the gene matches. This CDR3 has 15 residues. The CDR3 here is CSVHPGQGNTGELFF. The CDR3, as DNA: TGCAGCGTACACCCGGGACAGGGGAACACCGGGGAGCTGTTTTTT.

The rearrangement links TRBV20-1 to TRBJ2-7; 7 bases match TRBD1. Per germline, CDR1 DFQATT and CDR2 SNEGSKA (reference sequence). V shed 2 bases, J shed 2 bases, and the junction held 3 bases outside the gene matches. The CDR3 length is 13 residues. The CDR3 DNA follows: TGCAGTGCTAGACGGGACAGAGCCTACGAGCAGTACTTC. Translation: CSARRDRAYEQYF.

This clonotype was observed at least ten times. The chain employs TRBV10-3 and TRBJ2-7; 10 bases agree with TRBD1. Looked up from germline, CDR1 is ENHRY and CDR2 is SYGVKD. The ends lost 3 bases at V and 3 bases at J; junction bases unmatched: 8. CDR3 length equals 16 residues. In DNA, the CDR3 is TGTGCCATCAGTGATCCAGGACAGGGGGGGGTCTACGAGCAGTACTTC. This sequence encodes CAISDPGQGGVYEQYF.

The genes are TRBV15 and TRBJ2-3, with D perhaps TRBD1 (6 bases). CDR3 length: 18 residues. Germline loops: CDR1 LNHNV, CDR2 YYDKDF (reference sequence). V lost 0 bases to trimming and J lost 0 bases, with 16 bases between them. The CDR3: CATSRELGGRGSTDTQYF. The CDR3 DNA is TGTGCCACCAGCAGAGAGCTAGGGGGAAGGGGGAGCACAGATACGCAGTATTTT.

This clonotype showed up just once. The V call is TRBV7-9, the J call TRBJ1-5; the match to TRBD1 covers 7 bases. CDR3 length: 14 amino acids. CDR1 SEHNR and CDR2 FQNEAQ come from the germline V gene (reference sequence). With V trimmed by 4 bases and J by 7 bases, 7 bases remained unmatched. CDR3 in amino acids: CASSSKGGGQPQHF. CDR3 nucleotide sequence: TGTGCCAGCAGCTCGAAAGGGGGCGGGCAGCCCCAGCATTTT.

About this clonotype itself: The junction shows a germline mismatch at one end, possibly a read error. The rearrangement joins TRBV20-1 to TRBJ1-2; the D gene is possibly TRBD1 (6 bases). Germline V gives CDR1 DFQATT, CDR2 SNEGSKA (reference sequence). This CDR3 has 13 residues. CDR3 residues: CGAPTGADYGYTF. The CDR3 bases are TGCGGTGCTCCGACAGGAGCTGACTATGGCTACACCTTC.

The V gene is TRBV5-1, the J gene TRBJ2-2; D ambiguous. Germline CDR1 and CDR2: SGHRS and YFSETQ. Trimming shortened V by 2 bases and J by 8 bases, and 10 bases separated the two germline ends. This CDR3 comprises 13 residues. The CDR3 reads CASSLALAGELFF. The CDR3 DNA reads TGCGCCAGCAGCTTAGCCCTCGCGGGGGAGCTGTTTTTT.

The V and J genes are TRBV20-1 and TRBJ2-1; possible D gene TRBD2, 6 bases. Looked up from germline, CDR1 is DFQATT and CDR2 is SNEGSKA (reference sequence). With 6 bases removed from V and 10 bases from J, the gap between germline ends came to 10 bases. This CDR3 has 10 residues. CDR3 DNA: TGCAGTGCCCTTGGGGGGGAGCAGTTCTTC. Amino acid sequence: CSALGGEQFF.

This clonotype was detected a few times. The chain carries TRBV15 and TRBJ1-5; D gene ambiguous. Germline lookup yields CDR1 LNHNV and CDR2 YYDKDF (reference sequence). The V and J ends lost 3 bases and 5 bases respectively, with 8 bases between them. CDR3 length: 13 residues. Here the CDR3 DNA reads TGTGCCACCAGCAGGGGGTTGGATCAGCCCCAGCATTTT. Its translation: CATSRGLDQPQHF. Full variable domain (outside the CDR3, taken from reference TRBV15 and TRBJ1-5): DAMVIQNPRYQVTQFGKPVTLSCSQTLNHNVMYWYQQKSSQAPKLLFHYYDKDFNNEADTPDNFQSRRPNTSFCFLDIRSPGLGDTAMYLCATSRGLDQPQHFGDGTRLSIL.